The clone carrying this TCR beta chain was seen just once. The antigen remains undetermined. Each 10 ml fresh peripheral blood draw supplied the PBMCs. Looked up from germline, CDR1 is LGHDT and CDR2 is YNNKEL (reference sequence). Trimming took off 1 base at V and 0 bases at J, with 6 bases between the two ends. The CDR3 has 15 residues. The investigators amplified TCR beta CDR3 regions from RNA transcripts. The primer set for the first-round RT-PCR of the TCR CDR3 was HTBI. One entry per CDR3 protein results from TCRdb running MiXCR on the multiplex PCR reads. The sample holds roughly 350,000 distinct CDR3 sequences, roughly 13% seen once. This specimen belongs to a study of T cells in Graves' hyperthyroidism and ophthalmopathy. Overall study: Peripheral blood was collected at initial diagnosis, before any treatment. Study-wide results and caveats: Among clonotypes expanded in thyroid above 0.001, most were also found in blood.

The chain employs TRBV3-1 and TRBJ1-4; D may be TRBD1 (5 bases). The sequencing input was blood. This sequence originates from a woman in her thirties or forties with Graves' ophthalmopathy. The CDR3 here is CASSQGGATNEKLFF. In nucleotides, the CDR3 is TGTGCCAGCAGCCAAGGGGGGGCAACTAATGAAAAACTGTTTTTT. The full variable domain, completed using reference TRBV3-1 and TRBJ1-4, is DTAVSQTPKYLVTQMGNDKSIKCEQNLGHDTMYWYKQDSKKFLKIMFSYNNKELIINETVPNRFSPKSPDKAHLNLHINSLELGDSAVYFCASSQGGATNEKLFFGSGTQLSVL.